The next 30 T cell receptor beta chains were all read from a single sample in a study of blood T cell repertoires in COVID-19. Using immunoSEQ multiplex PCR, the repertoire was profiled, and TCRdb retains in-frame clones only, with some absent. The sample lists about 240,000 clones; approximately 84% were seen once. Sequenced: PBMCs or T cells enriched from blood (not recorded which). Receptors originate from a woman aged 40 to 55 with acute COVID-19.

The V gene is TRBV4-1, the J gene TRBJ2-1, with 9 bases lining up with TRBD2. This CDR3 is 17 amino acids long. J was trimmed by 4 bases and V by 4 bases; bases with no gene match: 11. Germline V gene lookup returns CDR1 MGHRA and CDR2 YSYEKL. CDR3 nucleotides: TGCGCCAGCAGCCGTCATTCGACTAGCGGAGTTTACAATGAGCAGTTCTTC. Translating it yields CASSRHSTSGVYNEQFF.

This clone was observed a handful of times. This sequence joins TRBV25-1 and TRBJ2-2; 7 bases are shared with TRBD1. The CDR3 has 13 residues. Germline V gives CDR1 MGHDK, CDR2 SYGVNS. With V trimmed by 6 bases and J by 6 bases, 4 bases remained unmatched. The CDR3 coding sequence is TGTGCCAGCAGCGCCCAGGGGGCCGGGGAGCTGTTTTTT. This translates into CASSAQGAGELFF.

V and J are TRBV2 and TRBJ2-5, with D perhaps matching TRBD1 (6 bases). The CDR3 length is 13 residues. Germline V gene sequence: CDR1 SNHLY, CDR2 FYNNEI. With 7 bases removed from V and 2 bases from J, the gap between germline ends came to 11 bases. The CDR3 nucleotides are TGTGCCAGCAACCGGGACACGCAAGAGACCCAGTACTTC. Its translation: CASNRDTQETQYF.

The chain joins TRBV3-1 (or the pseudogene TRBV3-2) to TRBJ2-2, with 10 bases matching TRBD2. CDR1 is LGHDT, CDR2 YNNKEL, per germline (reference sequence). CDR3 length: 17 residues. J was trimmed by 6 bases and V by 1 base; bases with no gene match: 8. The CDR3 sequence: CASSQGWLAGVSGELFF. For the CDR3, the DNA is TGTGCCAGCAGCCAAGGGTGGCTAGCGGGAGTGTCCGGGGAGCTGTTTTTT.

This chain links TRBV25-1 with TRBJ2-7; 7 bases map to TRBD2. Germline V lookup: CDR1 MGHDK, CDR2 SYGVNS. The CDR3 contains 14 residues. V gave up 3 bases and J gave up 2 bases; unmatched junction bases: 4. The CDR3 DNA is TGTGCCAGCAGTGATGGGCGGGAGCCCTACGAGCAGTACTTC. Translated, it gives CASSDGREPYEQYF.

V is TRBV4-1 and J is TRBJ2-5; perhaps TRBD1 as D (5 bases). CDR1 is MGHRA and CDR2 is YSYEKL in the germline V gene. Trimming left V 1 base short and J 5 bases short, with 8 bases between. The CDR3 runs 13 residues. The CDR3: CASSQVQAETQYF. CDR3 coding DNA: TGCGCCAGCAGCCAAGTACAGGCGGAGACCCAGTACTTC.

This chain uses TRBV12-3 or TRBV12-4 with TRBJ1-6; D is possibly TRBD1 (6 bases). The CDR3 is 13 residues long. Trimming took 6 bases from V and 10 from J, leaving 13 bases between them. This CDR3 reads CASSLGRGSPLHF. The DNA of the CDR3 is TGTGCCAGCAGCTTGGGCAGGGGCTCACCCCTCCACTTT.

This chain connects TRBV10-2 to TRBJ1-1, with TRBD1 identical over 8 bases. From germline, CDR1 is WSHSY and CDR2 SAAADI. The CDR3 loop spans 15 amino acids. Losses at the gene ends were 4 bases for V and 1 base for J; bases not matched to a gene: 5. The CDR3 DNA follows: TGCGCCAGCAGTGTGGCAGGGGGCCCGAACACTGAAGCTTTCTTT. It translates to CASSVAGGPNTEAFF.

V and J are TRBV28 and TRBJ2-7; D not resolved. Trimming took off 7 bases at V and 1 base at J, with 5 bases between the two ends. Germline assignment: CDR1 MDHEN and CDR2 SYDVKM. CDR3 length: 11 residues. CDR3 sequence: CASTLSYEQYF. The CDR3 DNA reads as TGTGCCAGCACCCTTTCCTACGAGCAGTACTTC.

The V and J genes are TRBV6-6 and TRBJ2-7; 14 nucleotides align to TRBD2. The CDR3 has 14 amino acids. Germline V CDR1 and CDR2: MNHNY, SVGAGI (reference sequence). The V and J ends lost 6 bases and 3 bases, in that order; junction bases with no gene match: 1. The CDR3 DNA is TGTGCCAGCAGGGGACTAGCGGGAGACTACGAGCAGTACTTC. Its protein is CASRGLAGDYEQYF.

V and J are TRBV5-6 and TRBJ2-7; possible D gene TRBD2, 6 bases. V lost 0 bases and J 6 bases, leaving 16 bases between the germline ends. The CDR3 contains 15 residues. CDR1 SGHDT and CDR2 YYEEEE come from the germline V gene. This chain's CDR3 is CASSLVGRRAGEQYF. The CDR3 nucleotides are TGTGCCAGCAGCTTGGTAGGCAGGAGGGCGGGCGAGCAGTACTTC. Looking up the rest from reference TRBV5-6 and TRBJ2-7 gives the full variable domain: DAGVTQSPTHLIKTRGQQVTLRCSPKSGHDTVSWYQQALGQGPQFIFQYYEEEERQRGNFPDRFSGHQFPNYSSELNVNALLLGDSALYLCASSLVGRRAGEQYFGPGTRLTVT.

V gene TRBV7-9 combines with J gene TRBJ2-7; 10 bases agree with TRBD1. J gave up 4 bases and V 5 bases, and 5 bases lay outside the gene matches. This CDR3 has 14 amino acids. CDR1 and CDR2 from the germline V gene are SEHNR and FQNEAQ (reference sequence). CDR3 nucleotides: TGTGCCAGCAGCCGGGGGACAGGGGAATACGAGCAGTACTTC. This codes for CASSRGTGEYEQYF.

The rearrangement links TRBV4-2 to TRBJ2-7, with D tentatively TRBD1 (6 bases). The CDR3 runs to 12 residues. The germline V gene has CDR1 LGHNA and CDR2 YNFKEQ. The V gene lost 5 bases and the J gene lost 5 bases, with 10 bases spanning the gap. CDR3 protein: CASSNRVHEQYF. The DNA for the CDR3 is TGTGCCAGCAGCAACAGGGTCCACGAGCAGTACTTC.

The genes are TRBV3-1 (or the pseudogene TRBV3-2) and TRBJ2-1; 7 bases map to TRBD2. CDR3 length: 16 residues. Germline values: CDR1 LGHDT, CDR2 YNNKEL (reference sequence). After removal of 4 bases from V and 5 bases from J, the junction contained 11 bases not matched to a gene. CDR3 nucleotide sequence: TGTGCCAGCAGCCCGTACGGGGGGTCAGAACACAATGAGCAGTTCTTC. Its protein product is CASSPYGGSEHNEQFF.

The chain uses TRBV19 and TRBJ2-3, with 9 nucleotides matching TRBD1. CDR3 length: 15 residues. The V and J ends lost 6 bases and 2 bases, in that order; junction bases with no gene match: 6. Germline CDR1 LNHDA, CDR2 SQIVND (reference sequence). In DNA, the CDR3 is TGTGCCAGTAGGAGACAGGGGGAAGTCACAGATACGCAGTATTTT. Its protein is CASRRQGEVTDTQYF. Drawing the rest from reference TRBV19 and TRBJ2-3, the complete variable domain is DGGITQSPKYLFRKEGQNVTLSCEQNLNHDAMYWYRQDPGQGLRLIYYSQIVNDFQKGDIAEGYSVSREKKESFPLTVTSAQKNPTAFYLCASRRQGEVTDTQYFGPGTRLTVL.

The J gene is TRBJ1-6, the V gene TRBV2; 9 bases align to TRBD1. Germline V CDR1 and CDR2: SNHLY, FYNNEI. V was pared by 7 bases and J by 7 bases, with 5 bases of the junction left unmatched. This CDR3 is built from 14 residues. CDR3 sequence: CASKGTGTNSPLHF. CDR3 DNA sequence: TGTGCCAGCAAGGGGACAGGGACGAATTCACCCCTCCACTTT.

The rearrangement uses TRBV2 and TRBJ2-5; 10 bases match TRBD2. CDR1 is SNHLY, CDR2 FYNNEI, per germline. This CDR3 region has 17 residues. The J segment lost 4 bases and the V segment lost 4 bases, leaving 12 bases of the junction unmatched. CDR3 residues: CASSVEGAGGGGETQYF. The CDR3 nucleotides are TGTGCCAGCAGTGTAGAAGGAGCGGGAGGGGGCGGAGAGACCCAGTACTTC.

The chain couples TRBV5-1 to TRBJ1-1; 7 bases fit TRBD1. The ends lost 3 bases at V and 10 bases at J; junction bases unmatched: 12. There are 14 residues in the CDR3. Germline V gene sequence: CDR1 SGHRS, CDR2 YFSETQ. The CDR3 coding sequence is TGCGCCAGCAGCTGGGGGAGACAGGGTATGGGAGCTTTCTTT. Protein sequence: CASSWGRQGMGAFF.

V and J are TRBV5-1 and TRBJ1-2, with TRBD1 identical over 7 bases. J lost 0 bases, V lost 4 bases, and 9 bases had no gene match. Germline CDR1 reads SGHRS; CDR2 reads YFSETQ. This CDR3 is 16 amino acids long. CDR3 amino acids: CASSPRGQAANYGYTF. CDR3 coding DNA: TGCGCCAGCAGCCCACGTGGACAGGCTGCTAACTATGGCTACACCTTC. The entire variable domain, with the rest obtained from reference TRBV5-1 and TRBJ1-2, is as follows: KAGVTQTPRYLIKTRGQQVTLSCSPISGHRSVSWYQQTPGQGLQFLFEYFSETQRNKGNFPGRFSGRQFSNSRSEMNVSTLELGDSALYLCASSPRGQAANYGYTFGSGTRLTVV.

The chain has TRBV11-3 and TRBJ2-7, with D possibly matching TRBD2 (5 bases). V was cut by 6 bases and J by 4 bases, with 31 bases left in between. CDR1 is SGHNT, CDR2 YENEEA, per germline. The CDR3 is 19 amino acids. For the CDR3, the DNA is TGTGCCAGCAGTCAAATAGCGACGTCCTGGGTTTTCATCTTGTACGAGCAGTACTTC. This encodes CASSQIATSWVFILYEQYF.

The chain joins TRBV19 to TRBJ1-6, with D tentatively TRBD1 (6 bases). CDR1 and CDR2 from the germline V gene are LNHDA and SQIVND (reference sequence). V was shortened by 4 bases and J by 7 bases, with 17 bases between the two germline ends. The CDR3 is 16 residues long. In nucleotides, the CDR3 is TGTGCCAGTAGTAACTCGGTCGGACAGCGCAATTCACCCCTCCACTTT. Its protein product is CASSNSVGQRNSPLHF. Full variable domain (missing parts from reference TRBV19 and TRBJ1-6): DGGITQSPKYLFRKEGQNVTLSCEQNLNHDAMYWYRQDPGQGLRLIYYSQIVNDFQKGDIAEGYSVSREKKESFPLTVTSAQKNPTAFYLCASSNSVGQRNSPLHFGNGTRLTVT.

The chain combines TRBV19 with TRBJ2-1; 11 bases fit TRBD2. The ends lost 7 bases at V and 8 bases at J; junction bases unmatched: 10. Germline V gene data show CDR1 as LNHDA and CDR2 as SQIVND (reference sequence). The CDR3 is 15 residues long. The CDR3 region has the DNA TGTGCCAGTACCTTTACTAGCGGGAGTTTGGATGAGCAGTTCTTC. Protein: CASTFTSGSLDEQFF.

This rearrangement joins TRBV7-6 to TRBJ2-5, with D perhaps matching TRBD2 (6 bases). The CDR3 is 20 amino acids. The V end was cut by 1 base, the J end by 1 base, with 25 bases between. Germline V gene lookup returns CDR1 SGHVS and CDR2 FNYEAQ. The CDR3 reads CASSLDSSDHNWVGQETQYF. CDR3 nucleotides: TGTGCCAGCAGCTTAGATTCTAGCGACCATAACTGGGTGGGCCAAGAGACCCAGTACTTC.

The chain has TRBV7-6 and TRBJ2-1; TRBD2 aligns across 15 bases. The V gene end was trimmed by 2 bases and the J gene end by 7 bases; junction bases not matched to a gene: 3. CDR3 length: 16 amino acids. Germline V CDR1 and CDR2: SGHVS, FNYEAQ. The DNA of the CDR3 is TGTGCCAGCAGCTTACCCGGGACTAGCGGGAGGAATGAGCAGTTCTTC. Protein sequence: CASSLPGTSGRNEQFF.

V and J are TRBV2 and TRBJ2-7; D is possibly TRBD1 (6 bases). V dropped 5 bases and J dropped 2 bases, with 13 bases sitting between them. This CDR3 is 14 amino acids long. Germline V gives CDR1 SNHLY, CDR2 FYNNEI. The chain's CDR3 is CASSPGDTAYEQYF. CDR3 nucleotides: TGTGCCAGCAGTCCAGGGGACACAGCCTACGAGCAGTACTTC.

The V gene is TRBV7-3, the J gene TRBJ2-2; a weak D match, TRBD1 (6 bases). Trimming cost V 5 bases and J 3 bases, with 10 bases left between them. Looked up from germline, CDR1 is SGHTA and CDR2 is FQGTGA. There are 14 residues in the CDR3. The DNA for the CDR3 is TGTGCCAGCAGCGTGGGGGCTGACACCGGGGAGCTGTTTTTT. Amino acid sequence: CASSVGADTGELFF.

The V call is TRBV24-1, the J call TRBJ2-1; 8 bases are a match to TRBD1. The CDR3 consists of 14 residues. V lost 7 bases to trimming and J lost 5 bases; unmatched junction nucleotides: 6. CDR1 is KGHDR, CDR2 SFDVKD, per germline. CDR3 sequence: CATRSGQAHNEQFF. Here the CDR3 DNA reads TGTGCCACCAGATCGGGACAGGCCCACAATGAGCAGTTCTTC.

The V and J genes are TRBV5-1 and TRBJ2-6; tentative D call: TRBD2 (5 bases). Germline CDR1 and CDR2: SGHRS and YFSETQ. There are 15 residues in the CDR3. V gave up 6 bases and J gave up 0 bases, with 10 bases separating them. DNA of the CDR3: TGCGCCAGCAACGGACTCCACTCTGGGGCCAACGTCCTGACTTTC. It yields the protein CASNGLHSGANVLTF.

The DNA for the CDR3 is TGTGCCAGCAGTTGGAGCGGGAGCACAGATACGCAGTATTTT. Its protein product is CASSWSGSTDTQYF. V gene TRBV9 combines with J gene TRBJ2-3; TRBD2 might be the D (6 bases). This CDR3 has 14 residues. Per the germline V gene, CDR1 is SGDLS and CDR2 is YYNGEE. The germline V and J ends were trimmed by 5 bases and 0 bases, with 10 bases remaining between them.

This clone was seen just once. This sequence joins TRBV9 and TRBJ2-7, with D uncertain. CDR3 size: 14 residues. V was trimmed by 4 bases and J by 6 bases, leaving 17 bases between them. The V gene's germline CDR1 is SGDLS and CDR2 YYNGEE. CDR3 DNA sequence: TGTGCCAGCAGCTCCACGGGTGATTCTATCGAGCAGTACTTC. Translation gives CASSSTGDSIEQYF.